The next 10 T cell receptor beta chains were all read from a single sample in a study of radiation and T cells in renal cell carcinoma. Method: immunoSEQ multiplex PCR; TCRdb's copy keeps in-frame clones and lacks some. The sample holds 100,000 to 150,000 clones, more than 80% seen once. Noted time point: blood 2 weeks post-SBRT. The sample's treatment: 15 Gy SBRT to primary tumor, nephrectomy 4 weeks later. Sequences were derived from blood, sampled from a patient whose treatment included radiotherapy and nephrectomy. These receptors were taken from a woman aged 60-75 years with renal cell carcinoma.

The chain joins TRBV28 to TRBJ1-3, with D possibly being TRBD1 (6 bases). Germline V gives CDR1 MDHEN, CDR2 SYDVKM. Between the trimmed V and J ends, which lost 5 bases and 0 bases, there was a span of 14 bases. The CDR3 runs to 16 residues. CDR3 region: CASSRTGTSSGNTIYF. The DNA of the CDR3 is TGTGCCAGCAGTCGTACAGGGACGAGCTCTGGAAACACCATATATTTT.

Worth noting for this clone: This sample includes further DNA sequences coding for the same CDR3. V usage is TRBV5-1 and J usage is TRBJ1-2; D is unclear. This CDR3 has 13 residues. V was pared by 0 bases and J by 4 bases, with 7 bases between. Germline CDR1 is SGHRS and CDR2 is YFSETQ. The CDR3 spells CASSLGGSYGYTF. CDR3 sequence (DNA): TGCGCCAGCAGCTTGGGAGGATCCTATGGCTACACCTTC.

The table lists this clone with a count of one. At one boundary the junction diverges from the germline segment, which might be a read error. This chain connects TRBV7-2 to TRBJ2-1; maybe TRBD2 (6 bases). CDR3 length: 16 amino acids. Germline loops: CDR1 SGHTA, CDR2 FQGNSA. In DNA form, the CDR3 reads TGTGCCAGCAGCATAGCCGGGACTGCCTCCTACAATGAGCAGTTCTTC. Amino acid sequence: CASSIAGTASYNEQFF.

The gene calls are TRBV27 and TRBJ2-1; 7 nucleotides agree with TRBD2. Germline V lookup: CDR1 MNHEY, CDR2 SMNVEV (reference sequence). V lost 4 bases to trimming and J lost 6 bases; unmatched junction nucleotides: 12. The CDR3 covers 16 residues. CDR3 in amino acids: CASSSSTSEVPNEQFF. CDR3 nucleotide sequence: TGTGCCAGCAGTTCCAGTACTAGCGAGGTGCCCAATGAGCAGTTCTTC.

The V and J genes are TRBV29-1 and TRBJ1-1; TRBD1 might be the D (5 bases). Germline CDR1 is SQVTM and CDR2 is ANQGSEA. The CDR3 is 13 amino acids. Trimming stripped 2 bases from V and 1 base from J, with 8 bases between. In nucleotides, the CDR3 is TGCAGCGTTGAACAGGGAGAGAACACTGAAGCTTTCTTT. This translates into CSVEQGENTEAFF.

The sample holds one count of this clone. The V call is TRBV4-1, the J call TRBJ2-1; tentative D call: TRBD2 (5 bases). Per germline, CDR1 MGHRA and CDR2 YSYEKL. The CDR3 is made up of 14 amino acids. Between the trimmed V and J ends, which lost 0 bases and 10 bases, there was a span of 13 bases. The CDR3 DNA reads TGCGCCAGCAGCCAAGAAGGGTCAGCGGAGGAGCAGTTCTTC. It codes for CASSQEGSAEEQFF.

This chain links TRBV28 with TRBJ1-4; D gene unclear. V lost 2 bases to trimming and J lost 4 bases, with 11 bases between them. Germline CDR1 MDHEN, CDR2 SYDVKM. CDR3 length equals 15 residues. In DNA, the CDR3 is TGTGCCAGCAGTTTAATTCGGATGAGTAATGAAAAACTGTTTTTT. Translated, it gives CASSLIRMSNEKLFF. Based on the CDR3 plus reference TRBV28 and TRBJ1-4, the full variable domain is DVKVTQSSRYLVKRTGEKVFLECVQDMDHENMFWYRQDPGLGLRLIYFSYDVKMKEKGDIPEGYSVSREKKERFSLILESASTNQTSMYLCASSLIRMSNEKLFFGSGTQLSVL.

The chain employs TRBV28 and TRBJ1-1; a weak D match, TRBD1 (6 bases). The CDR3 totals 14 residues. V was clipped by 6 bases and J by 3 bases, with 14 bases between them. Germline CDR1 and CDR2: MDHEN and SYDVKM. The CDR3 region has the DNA TGTGCCAGCAGAACCAGGGGCTTGTACACTGAAGCTTTCTTT. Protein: CASRTRGLYTEAFF. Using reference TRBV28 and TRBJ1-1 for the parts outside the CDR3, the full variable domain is DVKVTQSSRYLVKRTGEKVFLECVQDMDHENMFWYRQDPGLGLRLIYFSYDVKMKEKGDIPEGYSVSREKKERFSLILESASTNQTSMYLCASRTRGLYTEAFFGQGTRLTVV.

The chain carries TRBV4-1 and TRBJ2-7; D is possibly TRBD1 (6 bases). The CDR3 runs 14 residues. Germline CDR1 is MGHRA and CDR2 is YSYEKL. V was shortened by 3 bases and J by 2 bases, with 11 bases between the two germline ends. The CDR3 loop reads CASSQPGTPYEQYF. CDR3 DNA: TGCGCCAGCAGCCAGCCCGGGACACCCTACGAGCAGTACTTC.

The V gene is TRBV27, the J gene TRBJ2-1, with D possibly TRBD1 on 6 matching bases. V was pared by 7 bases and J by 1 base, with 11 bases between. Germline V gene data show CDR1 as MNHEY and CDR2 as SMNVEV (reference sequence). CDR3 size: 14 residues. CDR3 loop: CASTLRGSYNEQFF. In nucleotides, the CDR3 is TGTGCCAGCACCCTAAGGGGGTCCTACAATGAGCAGTTCTTC.